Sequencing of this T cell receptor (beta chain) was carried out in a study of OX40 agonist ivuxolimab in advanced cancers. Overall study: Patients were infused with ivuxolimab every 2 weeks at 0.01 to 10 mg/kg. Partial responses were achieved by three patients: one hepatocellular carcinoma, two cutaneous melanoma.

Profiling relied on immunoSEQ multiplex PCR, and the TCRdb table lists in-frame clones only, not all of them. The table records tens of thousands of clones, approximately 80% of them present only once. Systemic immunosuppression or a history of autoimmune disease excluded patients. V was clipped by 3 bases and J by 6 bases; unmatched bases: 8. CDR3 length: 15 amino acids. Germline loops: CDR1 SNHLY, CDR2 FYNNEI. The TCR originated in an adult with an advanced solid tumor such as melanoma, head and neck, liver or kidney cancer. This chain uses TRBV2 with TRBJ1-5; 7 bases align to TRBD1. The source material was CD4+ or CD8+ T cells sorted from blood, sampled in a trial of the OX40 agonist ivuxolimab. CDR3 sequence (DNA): TGTGCCAGCAGTGAGGACAGGCGGGGAGGTCAGCCCCAGCATTTT. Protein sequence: CASSEDRRGGQPQHF. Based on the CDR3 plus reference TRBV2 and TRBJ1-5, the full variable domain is EPEVTQTPSHQVTQMGQEVILRCVPISNHLYFYWYRQILGQKVEFLVSFYNNEISEKSEIFDDQFSVERPDGSNFTLKIRSTKLEDSAMYFCASSEDRRGGQPQHFGDGTRLSIL.